This T cell receptor (beta chain) came from a study of blood T cells in healthy people across ages. The overall study: Template-switching capture recovered about one barcoded beta molecule per two T cells.

In each sample, at least 7 million PBMCs were isolated. Combining a sample-barcoded 5' primer with a J-beta primer mix, a second PCR ran for 7 to 11 cycles. Each of the cDNA molecules was tagged by a template-switch adaptor with 12 random nucleotides. In TCRdb, the 5' RACE reads were re-called with MiXCR into one record per CDR3 protein. The table records 1.5 million to 1.8 million distinct CDR3 sequences, approximately 42% of them present only once. The germline V gene has CDR1 SGHVS and CDR2 FQNEAQ. The CDR3 has 12 amino acids. Trimming left V 2 bases short and J 10 bases short, with 9 bases between.

The receptor comes from a woman between 18 and 30 years old in good health. V gene TRBV7-8 combines with J gene TRBJ2-1; TRBD2 is a possible D gene (5 bases). The sequencing sample was made of blood. The CDR3 coding sequence is TGTGCCAGCAGCTTAACGGGGTGGGAGCAGTTCTTC. Its translation: CASSLTGWEQFF.